The text below deals with one TCR beta chain. The entry originates in a study of blood T cell repertoires in COVID-19. Study background: From T cells, B-cell-depleted T cells, or PBMCs came the material, which was cDNA or gDNA.

V lost 1 base and J 7 bases, leaving 16 bases between the germline ends. Germline V gene sequence: CDR1 MNHNS, CDR2 SASEGT. CDR3 length: 16 amino acids. Source study methods: Estimated nucleated cell counts came from reference gene primer amplification. Data came from immunoSEQ multiplex PCR; TCRdb stores just in-frame clones and leaves some out. V, J and clone size are those of that table, while D and trimming were read from the DNA. The sample records about 260,000 clones, about 85% being singletons. Sequencing used peripheral blood. The clonotype originates from a man aged 55 to 70 who had recovered from COVID-19. V usage is TRBV6-1 and J usage is TRBJ2-2; D is possibly TRBD2 (7 bases). CDR3 in DNA: TGTGCCAGCAGTGAAGTCGGGGGGCGGAGGAACGGGGAGCTGTTTTTT. Translation gives CASSEVGGRRNGELFF.